The next 11 T cell receptor beta chains were all read from a single sample in a study of Graves' ophthalmopathy and Graves' hyperthyroidism. RNA served as the template for amplifying TCR beta CDR3 regions. HTBI primers were employed in first-round RT-PCR, then a second-round multiplex PCR followed. TCRdb used MiXCR to reprocess the multiplex PCR reads, holding one entry per CDR3 protein. The table records a few hundred thousand distinct CDR3 sequences, 15% to 20% of them present only once. The specimen sequenced was peripheral blood. The receptors stem from an adult man with Graves' ophthalmopathy.

This clonotype was counted a single time. J is TRBJ2-7 and V is TRBV28; TRBD2 matches 9 bases. Germline CDR1 reads MDHEN; CDR2 reads SYDVKM. The CDR3 covers 14 residues. V lost 6 bases and J lost 4; bases outside the gene matches: 7. The CDR3 loop is CASSPPGLAYEQYF. The CDR3 DNA sequence: TGTGCCAGCAGCCCTCCGGGACTAGCTTACGAGCAGTACTTC. The entire variable domain, with the rest obtained from reference TRBV28 and TRBJ2-7, is as follows: DVKVTQSSRYLVKRTGEKVFLECVQDMDHENMFWYRQDPGLGLRLIYFSYDVKMKEKGDIPEGYSVSREKKERFSLILESASTNQTSMYLCASSPPGLAYEQYFGPGTRLTVT.

This clonotype came up many times. V and J are TRBV20-1 and TRBJ1-2; D gene uncertain. Per the germline V gene, CDR1 is DFQATT and CDR2 is SNEGSKA (reference sequence). V dropped 0 bases and J dropped 4 bases, with 12 bases sitting between them. The CDR3 consists of 14 residues. The CDR3, as DNA: TGCAGTGCTAGAGATCTAGGTTTTTTCTATGGCTACACCTTC. Its translation: CSARDLGFFYGYTF.

In its sample, this clonotype was seen a few times. V gene TRBV30 combines with J gene TRBJ2-7; D may be TRBD2 (5 bases). The CDR3 is made up of 13 amino acids. V was trimmed by 0 bases and J by 6 bases, leaving 12 bases between them. Germline-derived CDR1 and CDR2 are GTSNPN and SVGIG (reference sequence). The CDR3 coding sequence is TGTGCCTGGAGTGTATCGGAGGCAGGCGAGCAGTACTTC. Its protein product is CAWSVSEAGEQYF.

The chain carries TRBV6-2 or TRBV6-3 and TRBJ2-4, with 8 positions matching TRBD1. The CDR3 sequence is 16 residues long. Germline trimming cut 0 bases from V and 6 bases from J; bases unmatched to any gene: 7. The V gene's germline CDR1 is MNHEY and CDR2 SVGEGT. In nucleotides, the CDR3 is TGTGCCAGCAGTTACTCTCCCAGGGGGCGCGCAAACATTCAGTACTTC. Translating it yields CASSYSPRGRANIQYF.

This clonotype was counted many times. The CDR3 coding sequence is TGTGCCACCAGTGACTCCACAGATCAGCCCCAGCATTTT. Translation gives CATSDSTDQPQHF. This sequence joins TRBV24-1 and TRBJ1-5; D unclear. CDR3 length: 13 amino acids. The V and J ends lost 4 bases and 5 bases respectively, with 8 bases between them. Per the germline V gene, CDR1 is KGHDR and CDR2 is SFDVKD.

This clonotype came up many times. V usage is TRBV27 and J usage is TRBJ1-1; 7 bases agree with TRBD1. The CDR3 loop spans 15 amino acids. CDR1 and CDR2 (germline): MNHEY, SMNVEV (reference sequence). J was trimmed by 4 bases and V by 6 bases; bases with no gene match: 11. The CDR3 spells CASSPRRGQGTEAFF. CDR3 coding DNA: TGTGCCAGCAGCCCAAGAAGGGGGCAGGGCACTGAAGCTTTCTTT.

This clonotype was seen many times. The V gene is TRBV7-9, the J gene TRBJ2-5, with D maybe TRBD1 (6 bases). V lost 5 bases to trimming and J lost 6 bases, with 10 bases between them. The CDR3 extends over 12 amino acids. Looked up from germline, CDR1 is SEHNR and CDR2 is FQNEAQ (reference sequence). Written as DNA, the CDR3 is TGTGCCAGCAGCCCAACAGGGCAGACCCAGTACTTC. It codes for CASSPTGQTQYF.

This clonotype has ten or more counts. Here the CDR3 DNA reads TGTGCCAGCAGTTACGTATCTCCCTACGAGCAGTACTTC. It translates to CASSYVSPYEQYF. V is TRBV6-5 and J is TRBJ2-7; D unclear. V shed 2 bases and J shed 2 bases, with 7 bases lying between them. Germline V gene lookup returns CDR1 MNHEY and CDR2 SVGAGI. CDR3 length: 13 amino acids.

In this sample, this clonotype turned up many times. The gene calls are TRBV20-1 and TRBJ1-2; D remains ambiguous. This CDR3 region has 12 residues. Per germline, CDR1 DFQATT and CDR2 SNEGSKA (reference sequence). This CDR3 is CSARSANYGYTF. The CDR3 region has the DNA TGCAGCGCCAGATCGGCTAACTATGGCTACACCTTC.

This clonotype was seen ten or more times. V is TRBV19 and J is TRBJ2-7; 8 bases line up with TRBD2. The CDR3 has 15 amino acids. Germline V gene lookup returns CDR1 LNHDA and CDR2 SQIVND (reference sequence). V gave up 5 bases and J gave up 3 bases; unmatched junction bases: 9. CDR3 in amino acids: CASSRTSSGSYEQYF. CDR3 DNA: TGTGCCAGTAGTCGAACCTCAAGCGGGAGCTACGAGCAGTACTTC.

This clonotype was counted at least ten times. V and J are TRBV27 and TRBJ2-5; possibly TRBD2 for D (6 bases). Germline CDR1 is MNHEY and CDR2 is SMNVEV (reference sequence). V lost 2 bases to trimming and J lost 8 bases, with 15 bases between them. The CDR3 runs to 14 residues. For the CDR3, the DNA is TGTGCCAGCAGTTTAAGGCGGGATCTTGGTACCCAGTACTTC. Protein: CASSLRRDLGTQYF.